This paragraph reports one TCR beta chain. Its antigen remains unidentified. Germline CDR1 is MNHEY and CDR2 is SVGAGI. V was clipped by 0 bases and J by 3 bases, with 10 bases between them. The CDR3 has 15 amino acids. The data derive from a study of T cells in localized non-small cell lung cancer. Here immunoSEQ multiplex PCR was the method, and the copy in TCRdb shows in-frame clones only, minus some. The table lists about 24,000 clones, about 90% of them singletons. Points from the study as a whole: There was higher T cell clonality in uninvolved adjacent lung than in tumor, and it was highest there. Sequencing, confined to only one tumor region, leaves heterogeneity possible.

V usage is TRBV6-5 and J usage is TRBJ2-3, with D unresolved. The sequence was collected from a woman aged 40-70 years with stage I lung adenocarcinoma. The sample consisted of peripheral blood, taken before any cancer treatment. The CDR3 loop is CASSYSPFKTDTQYF. CDR3 nucleotide sequence: TGTGCCAGCAGTTACTCACCCTTTAAGACAGATACGCAGTATTTT.